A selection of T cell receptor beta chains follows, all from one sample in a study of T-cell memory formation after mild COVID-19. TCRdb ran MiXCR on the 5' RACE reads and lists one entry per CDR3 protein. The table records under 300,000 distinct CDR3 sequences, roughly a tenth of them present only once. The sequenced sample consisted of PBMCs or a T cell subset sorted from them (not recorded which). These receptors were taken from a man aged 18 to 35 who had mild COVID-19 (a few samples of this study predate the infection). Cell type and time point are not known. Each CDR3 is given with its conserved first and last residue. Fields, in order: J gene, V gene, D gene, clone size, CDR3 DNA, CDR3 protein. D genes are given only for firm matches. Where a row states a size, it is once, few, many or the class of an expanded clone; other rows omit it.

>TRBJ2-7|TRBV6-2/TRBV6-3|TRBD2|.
TGTGCCAGCACCGGCGGGGGGGCCTACGAGCAGTACTTC
CASTGGGAYEQYF
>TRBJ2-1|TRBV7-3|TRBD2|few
TGTGCCAGCAGCTCCTACCTAAGCGGGGGGTACAATGAGCAGTTCTTC
CASSSYLSGGYNEQFF
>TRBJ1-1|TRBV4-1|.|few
TGCGCCAGCAGCCAAGATTGGATGGTCCTTAAGAACACTGAAGCTTTCTTT
CASSQDWMVLKNTEAFF
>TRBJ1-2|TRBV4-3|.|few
TGCGCCAGCAGCCAAGATACGGGCGCTGGCTACACCTTC
CASSQDTGAGYTF
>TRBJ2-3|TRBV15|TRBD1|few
TGTGCCACCAGCAGAGATAGGGGGACAGGGTTCGTGGATACGCAGTATTTT
CATSRDRGTGFVDTQYF
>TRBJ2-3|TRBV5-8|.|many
TGTGCCAGCAGCTTGGGGTATTCCGGGGTGGCGGATACGCAGTATTTT
CASSLGYSGVADTQYF
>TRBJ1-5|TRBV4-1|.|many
TGCGCCAGCAGCCAGAGACACGTTAGCAATCAGCCCCAGCATTTT
CASSQRHVSNQPQHF
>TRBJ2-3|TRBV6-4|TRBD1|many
TGTGCCAGCAGTGAAGCAGGGGGCGCCCCAGATACGCAGTATTTT
CASSEAGGAPDTQYF
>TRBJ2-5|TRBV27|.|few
TGTGCCAGCACGGGGGGGACAGTGCAAGAGACCCAGTACTTC
CASTGGTVQETQYF
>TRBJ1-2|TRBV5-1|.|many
TGCGCCAGCAGCTTGTTTTTCGGTGCGGGGTATGGCTACACCTTC
CASSLFFGAGYGYTF
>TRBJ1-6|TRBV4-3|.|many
TGCGCCAGCAGCCAAGATCTTACGAGGGGAAGGAGTTCACCCCTCCACTTT
CASSQDLTRGRSSPLHF
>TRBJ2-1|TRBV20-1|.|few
TGCAGTGCAACTCCCCGGGGCTACAATGAGCAGTTCTTC
CSATPRGYNEQFF
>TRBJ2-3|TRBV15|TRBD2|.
TGTGCCACCAGCAGAGATGCACCGGGACTAGCGGGCACAGATACGCAGTATTTT
CATSRDAPGLAGTDTQYF
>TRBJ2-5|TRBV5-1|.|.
TGCGCCAGCAGTTTCGGGATGCCGGAGACCCAGTACTTC
CASSFGMPETQYF
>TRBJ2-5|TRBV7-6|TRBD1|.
TGTGCCAGCAGGTCAGGGACAGGGGGAGACGGCACCCAGTACTTC
CASRSGTGGDGTQYF
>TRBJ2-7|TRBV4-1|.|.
TGCGCCAGCAGCCAGCCCGCAGAGGACGAGCAGTACTTC
CASSQPAEDEQYF